Detailed here is one T cell receptor (beta chain). The antigen remains undetermined. Before thyroid surgery, none of the patients had received any treatment. V lost 5 bases and J lost 2; bases outside the gene matches: 3. The CDR3 is 13 residues long. In germline, CDR1 is SNHLY, CDR2 FYNNEI. Via MiXCR, TCRdb re-called the PCR reads. The data hold tens of thousands of clones, with 20% to 25% observed a single time. The sample belongs to a study of metastatic and nonmetastatic thyroid tumors. About the research overall: Thyroid patients, malignant and benign, had repertoires compared across blood and tumor or nodule tissue.

Study-wide points: The study reportedly found significantly higher TCR beta diversity in malignant thyroid tumors than benign nodules, in blood and tumor.

Input material: blood. The sequence was obtained from a male donor with papillary thyroid cancer or a benign thyroid nodule (not recorded which). Some clones in this sample may be carry-over from other donors' samples. The chain uses TRBV2 and TRBJ2-7; 7 bases align to TRBD2. The CDR3 bases are TGTGCCAGCAGTCCTAGCGGAACCTACGAGCAGTACTTC. Translating it yields CASSPSGTYEQYF.